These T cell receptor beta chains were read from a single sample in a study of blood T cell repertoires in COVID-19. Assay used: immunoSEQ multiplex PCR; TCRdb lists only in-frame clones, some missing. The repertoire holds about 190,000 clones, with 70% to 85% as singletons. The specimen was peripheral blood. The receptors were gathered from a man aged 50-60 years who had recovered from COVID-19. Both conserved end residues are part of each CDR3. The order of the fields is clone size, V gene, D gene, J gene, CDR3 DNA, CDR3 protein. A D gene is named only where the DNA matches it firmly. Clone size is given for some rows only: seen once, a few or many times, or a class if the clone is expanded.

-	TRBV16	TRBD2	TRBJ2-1	TGTGCCAGCAGCCATGGGGGAATTAGCCAGCGGGACGGCGACAATGAGCAGTTCTTC	CASSHGGISQRDGDNEQFF
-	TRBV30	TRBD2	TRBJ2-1	TGTGCCTGGAGCGCCGGGACTACCACCGTGGATGAGCAGTTCTTC	CAWSAGTTTVDEQFF
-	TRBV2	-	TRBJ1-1	TGTGCCAGCAGCTCAGACAGGATGGCCACTGAAGCTTTCTTT	CASSSDRMATEAFF
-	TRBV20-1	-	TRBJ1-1	TGCAGTGGAGACAGTTTCACTGAAGCTTTCTTT	CSGDSFTEAFF
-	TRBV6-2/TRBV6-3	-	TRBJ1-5	TGTGCCAGCAGTTACAGGACAGCCGAGGGGGCCCAGCATTTT	CASSYRTAEGAQHF
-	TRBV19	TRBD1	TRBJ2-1	TGTGCCAGTAGCCGGGGACAGGGGGTTCCAATTACCTACAATGAGCAGTTCTTC	CASSRGQGVPITYNEQFF
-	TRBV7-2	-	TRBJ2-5	TGTGCCAGCAGCTTACTCTTTGGGAGGACCCAAGAGACCCAGTACTTC	CASSLLFGRTQETQYF
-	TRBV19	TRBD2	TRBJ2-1	TGTGCCAGTAGTTGGTCCCTTAGCGGGAGGGTTAATGAGCAGTTCTTC	CASSWSLSGRVNEQFF
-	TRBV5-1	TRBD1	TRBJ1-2	TGCGCCAGCAGCTTGACCCCGCGGACAGGGGGCAGCTATGGCTACACCTTC	CASSLTPRTGGSYGYTF
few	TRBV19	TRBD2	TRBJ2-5	TGTGCCAGTAGCGGAAATCTAGCGGGGAGGGGAGAGACCCAGTACTTC	CASSGNLAGRGETQYF